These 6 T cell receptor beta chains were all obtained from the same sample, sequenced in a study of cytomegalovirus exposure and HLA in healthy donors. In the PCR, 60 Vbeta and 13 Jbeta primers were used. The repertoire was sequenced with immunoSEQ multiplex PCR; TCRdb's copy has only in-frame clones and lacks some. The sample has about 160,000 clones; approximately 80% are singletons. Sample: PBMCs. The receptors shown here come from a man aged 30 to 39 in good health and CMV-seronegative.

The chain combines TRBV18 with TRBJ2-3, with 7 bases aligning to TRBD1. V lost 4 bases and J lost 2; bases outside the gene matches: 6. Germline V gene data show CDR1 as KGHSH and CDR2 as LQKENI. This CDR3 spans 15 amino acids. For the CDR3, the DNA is TGTGCCAGCTCACGACTGGGACAGAACACAGATACGCAGTATTTT. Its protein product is CASSRLGQNTDTQYF.

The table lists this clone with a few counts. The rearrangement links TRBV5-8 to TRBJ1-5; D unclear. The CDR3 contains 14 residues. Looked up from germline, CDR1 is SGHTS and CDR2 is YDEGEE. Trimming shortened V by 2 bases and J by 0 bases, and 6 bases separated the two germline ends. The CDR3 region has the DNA TGTGCCAGCAGCTTCTCCCCTAGCAATCAGCCCCAGCATTTT. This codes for CASSFSPSNQPQHF.

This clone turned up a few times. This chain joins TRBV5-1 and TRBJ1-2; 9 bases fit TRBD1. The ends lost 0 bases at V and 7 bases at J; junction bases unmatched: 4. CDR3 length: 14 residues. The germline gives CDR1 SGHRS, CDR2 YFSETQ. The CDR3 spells CASSLEGQGGGYTF. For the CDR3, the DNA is TGCGCCAGCAGCTTGGAGGGACAGGGAGGTGGCTACACCTTC.

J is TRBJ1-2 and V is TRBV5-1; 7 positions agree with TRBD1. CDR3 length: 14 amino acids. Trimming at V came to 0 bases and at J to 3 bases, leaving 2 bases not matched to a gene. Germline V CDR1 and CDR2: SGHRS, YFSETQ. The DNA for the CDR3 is TGCGCCAGCAGCTTGGAGGGGGCCTACTATGGCTACACCTTC. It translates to CASSLEGAYYGYTF.

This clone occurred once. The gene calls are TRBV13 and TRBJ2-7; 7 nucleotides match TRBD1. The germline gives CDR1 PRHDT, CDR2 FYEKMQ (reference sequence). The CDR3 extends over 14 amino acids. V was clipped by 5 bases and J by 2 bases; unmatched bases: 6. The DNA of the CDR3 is TGTGCCAGCAGCACTCCGGGACAGCCCTACGAGCAGTACTTC. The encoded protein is CASSTPGQPYEQYF.

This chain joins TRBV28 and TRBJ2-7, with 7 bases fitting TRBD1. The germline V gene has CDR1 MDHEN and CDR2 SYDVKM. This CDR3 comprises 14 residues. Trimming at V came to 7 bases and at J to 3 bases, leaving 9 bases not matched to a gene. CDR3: CASTPLQGDYEQYF. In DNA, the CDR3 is TGTGCCAGCACCCCGCTGCAGGGGGACTACGAGCAGTACTTC.